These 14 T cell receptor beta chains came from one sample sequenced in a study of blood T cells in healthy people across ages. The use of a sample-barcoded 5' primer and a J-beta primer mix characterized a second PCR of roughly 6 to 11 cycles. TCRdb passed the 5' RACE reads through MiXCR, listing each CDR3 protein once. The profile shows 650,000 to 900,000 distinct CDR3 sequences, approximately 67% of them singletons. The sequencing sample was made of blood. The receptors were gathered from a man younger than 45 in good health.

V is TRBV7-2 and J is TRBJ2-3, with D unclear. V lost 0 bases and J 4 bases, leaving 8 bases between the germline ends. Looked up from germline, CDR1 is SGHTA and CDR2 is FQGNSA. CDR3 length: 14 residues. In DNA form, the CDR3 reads TGTGCCAGCAGCTTAGCGGCGGCAGCAGATACGCAGTATTTT. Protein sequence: CASSLAAAADTQYF.

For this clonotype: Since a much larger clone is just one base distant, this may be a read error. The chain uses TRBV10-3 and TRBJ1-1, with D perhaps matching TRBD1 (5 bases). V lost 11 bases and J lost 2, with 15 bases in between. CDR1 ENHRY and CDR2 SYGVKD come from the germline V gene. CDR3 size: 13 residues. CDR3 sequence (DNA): TGTGCCGTCGGGGGGACTAGTAACACTGAAGCTTTCTTT. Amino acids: CAVGGTSNTEAFF.

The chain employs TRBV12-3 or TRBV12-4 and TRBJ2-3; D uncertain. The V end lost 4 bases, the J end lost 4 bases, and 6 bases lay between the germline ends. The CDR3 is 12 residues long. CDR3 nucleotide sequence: TGTGCCAGCAGTTGGGTACCAGATACGCAGTATTTT. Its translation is CASSWVPDTQYF.

In DNA, the CDR3 is TGTGCCAGCAGTTTTCGGGGGGCAGGGACCGGCTACACCTTC. This sequence encodes CASSFRGAGTGYTF. This rearrangement joins TRBV28 to TRBJ1-2; possibly TRBD1 for D (6 bases). In germline, CDR1 is MDHEN, CDR2 SYDVKM. V lost 3 bases and J 8 bases, leaving 16 bases between the germline ends. The CDR3 contains 14 residues.

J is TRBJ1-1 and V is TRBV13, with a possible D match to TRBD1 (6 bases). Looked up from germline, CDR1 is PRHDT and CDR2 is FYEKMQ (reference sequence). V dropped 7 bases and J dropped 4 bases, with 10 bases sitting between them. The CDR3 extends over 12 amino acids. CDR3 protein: CASMEGVTEAFF. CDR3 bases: TGTGCCAGCATGGAGGGGGTCACTGAAGCTTTCTTT.

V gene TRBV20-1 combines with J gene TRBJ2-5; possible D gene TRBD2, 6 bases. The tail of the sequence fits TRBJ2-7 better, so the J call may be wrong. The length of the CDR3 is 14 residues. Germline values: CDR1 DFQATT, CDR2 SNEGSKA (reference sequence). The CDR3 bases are TGCAGTGCTTTGACCCGGGACTGGAGATCCGAGCAGTACTTC. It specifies CSALTRDWRSEQYF.

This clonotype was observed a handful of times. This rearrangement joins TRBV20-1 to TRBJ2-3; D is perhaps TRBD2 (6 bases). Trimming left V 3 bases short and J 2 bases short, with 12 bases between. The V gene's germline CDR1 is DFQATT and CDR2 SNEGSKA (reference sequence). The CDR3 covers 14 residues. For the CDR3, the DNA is TGCAGTGCTAGGGACCGGGACTTCACAGATACGCAGTATTTT. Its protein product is CSARDRDFTDTQYF.

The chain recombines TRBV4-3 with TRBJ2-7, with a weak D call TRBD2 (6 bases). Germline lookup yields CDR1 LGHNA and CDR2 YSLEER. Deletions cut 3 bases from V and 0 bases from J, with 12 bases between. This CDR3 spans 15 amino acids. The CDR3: CASSQSDGSSYEQYF. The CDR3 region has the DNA TGCGCCAGCAGCCAGAGTGACGGGAGCTCCTACGAGCAGTACTTC.

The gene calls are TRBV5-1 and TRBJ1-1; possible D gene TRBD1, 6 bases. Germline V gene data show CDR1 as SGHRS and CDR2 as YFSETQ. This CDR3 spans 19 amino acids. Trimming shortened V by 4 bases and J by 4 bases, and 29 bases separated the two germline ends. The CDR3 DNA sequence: TGCGCCAGCAGCCCTAGGACCGGCGCGCTCCGCCAAGGGGGCACTGAAGCTTTCTTT. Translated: CASSPRTGALRQGGTEAFF.

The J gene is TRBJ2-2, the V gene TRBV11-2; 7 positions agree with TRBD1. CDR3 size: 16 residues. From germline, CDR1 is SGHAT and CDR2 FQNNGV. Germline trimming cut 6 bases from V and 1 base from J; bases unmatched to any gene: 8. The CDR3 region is CASRNLGQVNTGELFF. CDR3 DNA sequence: TGTGCCAGCAGAAACCTCGGACAGGTGAACACCGGGGAGCTGTTTTTT.

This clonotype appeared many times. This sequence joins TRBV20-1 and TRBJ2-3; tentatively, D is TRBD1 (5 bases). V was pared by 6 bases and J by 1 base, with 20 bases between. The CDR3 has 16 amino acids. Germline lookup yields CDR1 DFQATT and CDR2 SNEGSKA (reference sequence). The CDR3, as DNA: TGCAGTGCCCGAACCTCCACAGGATACCGCACAGATACGCAGTATTTT. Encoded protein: CSARTSTGYRTDTQYF.

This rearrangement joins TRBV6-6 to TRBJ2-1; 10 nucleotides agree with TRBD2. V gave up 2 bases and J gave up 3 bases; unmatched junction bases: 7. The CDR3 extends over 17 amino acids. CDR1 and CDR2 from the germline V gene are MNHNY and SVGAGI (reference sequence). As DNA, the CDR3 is TGTGCCAGCAGTTACCTTTCTATAGCGGGGGGCTACAATGAGCAGTTCTTC. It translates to CASSYLSIAGGYNEQFF.

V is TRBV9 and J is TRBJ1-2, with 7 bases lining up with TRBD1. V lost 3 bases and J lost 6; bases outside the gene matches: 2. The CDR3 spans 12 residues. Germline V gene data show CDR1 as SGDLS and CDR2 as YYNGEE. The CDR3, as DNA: TGTGCCAGCAGCGCCGGACAGGATGGCTACACCTTC. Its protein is CASSAGQDGYTF.

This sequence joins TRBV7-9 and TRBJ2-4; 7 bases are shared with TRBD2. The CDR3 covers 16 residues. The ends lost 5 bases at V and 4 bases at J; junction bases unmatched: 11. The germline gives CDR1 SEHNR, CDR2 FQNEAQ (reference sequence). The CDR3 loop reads CASSADRLARKNIQYF. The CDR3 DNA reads TGTGCCAGCAGCGCCGATCGACTAGCCCGAAAAAACATTCAGTACTTC.